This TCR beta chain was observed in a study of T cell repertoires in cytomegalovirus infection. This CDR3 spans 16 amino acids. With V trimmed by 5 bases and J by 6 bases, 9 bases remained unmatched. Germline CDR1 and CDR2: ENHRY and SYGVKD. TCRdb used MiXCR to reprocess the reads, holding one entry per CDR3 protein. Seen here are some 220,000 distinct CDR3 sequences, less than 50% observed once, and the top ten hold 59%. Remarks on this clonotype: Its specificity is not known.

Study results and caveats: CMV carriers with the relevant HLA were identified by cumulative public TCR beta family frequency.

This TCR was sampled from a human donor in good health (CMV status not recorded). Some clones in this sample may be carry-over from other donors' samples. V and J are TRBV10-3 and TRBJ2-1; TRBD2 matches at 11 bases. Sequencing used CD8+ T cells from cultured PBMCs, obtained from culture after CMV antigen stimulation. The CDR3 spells CAISSHTSGSSNEQFF. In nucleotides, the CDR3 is TGTGCCATCAGTTCACACACTAGCGGGAGTTCCAATGAGCAGTTCTTC.